The 26 T cell receptor beta chains listed next were all sequenced from one sample in a study of blood T cell repertoires in COVID-19 (TCRdb year 2020). The library was prepared using the immunoSEQ multiplex PCR assay. TCRdb stores this immuneACCESS table with in-frame sequences only. Part of the clones is absent; in the studies checked, under half of the shortfall reflects unresolved V genes, and no reason is known for the rest. This sample holds around 90,000 clones; roughly 80% were observed only once. Under 20% of the sample rests with the top ten. The sequencing input was peripheral blood. Receptor source: a human donor in a cohort sampled during active COVID-19.

This clone has a handful of counts. The CDR3 DNA follows: TGCGCCAGCAGCCTTTGGGAGAGGAACACTGAAGCTTTCTTT. Encoded protein: CASSLWERNTEAFF. The genes are TRBV5-1 and TRBJ1-1, with D unclear. Trimming took 4 bases from V and 1 from J, leaving 11 bases between them. This CDR3 has 14 amino acids. Germline V CDR1 and CDR2: SGHRS, YFSETQ. The full variable domain, completed using reference TRBV5-1 and TRBJ1-1, is KAGVTQTPRYLIKTRGQQVTLSCSPISGHRSVSWYQQTPGQGLQFLFEYFSETQRNKGNFPGRFSGRQFSNSRSEMNVSTLELGDSALYLCASSLWERNTEAFFGQGTRLTVV.

This clone was observed a few times. V is TRBV18 and J is TRBJ2-7, with TRBD1 matching over 9 bases. The V and J ends lost 3 bases and 6 bases, in that order; junction bases with no gene match: 6. Germline CDR1 and CDR2: KGHSH and LQKENI. The CDR3 totals 14 residues. The CDR3 loop is CASSPRTTGGEQYF. DNA for the CDR3: TGTGCCAGCTCACCGCGTACGACAGGGGGCGAGCAGTACTTC.

The chain joins TRBV30 to TRBJ2-7, with unresolved D. V lost 4 bases and J lost 7, with 14 bases in between. Germline loops: CDR1 GTSNPN, CDR2 SVGIG (reference sequence). The CDR3 has 12 residues. The CDR3 DNA sequence: TGTGCCTGGACCCCACACGCCTCGGAGCAGTACTTC. It specifies CAWTPHASEQYF. The full variable domain, in which reference TRBV30 and TRBJ2-7 provide the parts outside the CDR3, is SQTIHQWPATLVQPVGSPLSLECTVEGTSNPNLYWYRQAAGRGLQLLFYSVGIGQISSEVPQNLSASRPQDRQFILSSKKLLLSDSGFYLCAWTPHASEQYFGPGTRLTVT.

V is TRBV25-1 and J is TRBJ2-7, with a weak D call TRBD1 (6 bases). The CDR3 is 14 amino acids. The germline V and J ends were trimmed by 2 bases and 2 bases, with 10 bases remaining between them. The germline V gene encodes CDR1 MGHDK and CDR2 SYGVNS. The CDR3 DNA reads as TGTGCCAGCAGTGAACCAACAGGGACCTACGAGCAGTACTTC. Residues: CASSEPTGTYEQYF.

The V gene is TRBV7-2, the J gene TRBJ2-7, with D perhaps matching TRBD2 (6 bases). CDR1 and CDR2 from the germline V gene are SGHTA and FQGNSA. Trimming left V 1 base short and J 0 bases short, with 10 bases between. The CDR3 has 15 residues. CDR3 residues: CASSLDRGFSYEQYF. The CDR3 DNA sequence: TGTGCCAGCAGCTTAGATCGGGGGTTCTCCTACGAGCAGTACTTC.

This clone was seen only once. J is TRBJ1-1 and V is TRBV5-6; D gene uncertain. The V end was cut by 2 bases, the J end by 0 bases, with 11 bases between. Germline assignment: CDR1 SGHDT and CDR2 YYEEEE. The CDR3 is made up of 15 amino acids. The CDR3 loop reads CASSFGRLMNTEAFF. The CDR3 DNA is TGTGCCAGCAGCTTTGGTCGACTTATGAACACTGAAGCTTTCTTT.

This CDR3 is CASSLAGEGGNTEAFF. The CDR3 DNA sequence: TGTGCCAGCAGCTTGGCAGGTGAGGGAGGGAACACTGAAGCTTTCTTT. This chain joins TRBV5-6 and TRBJ1-1, with D unresolved. Germline assignment: CDR1 SGHDT and CDR2 YYEEEE. CDR3 length equals 16 residues. V lost 0 bases and J lost 1, with 13 bases in between.

This chain uses TRBV10-2 with TRBJ2-7, with TRBD1 matching over 7 bases. The CDR3 is 11 residues long. With 9 bases clipped from V and 3 bases from J, the junction kept 2 bases outside the gene matches. Germline V gene sequence: CDR1 WSHSY, CDR2 SAAADI. CDR3 loop: CASTGVYEQYF. The DNA of the CDR3 is TGCGCCAGTACAGGGGTCTACGAGCAGTACTTC.

This chain links TRBV19 with TRBJ2-7, with D maybe TRBD2 (5 bases). Germline V gene lookup returns CDR1 LNHDA and CDR2 SQIVND (reference sequence). The CDR3 is 13 amino acids. V was shortened by 5 bases and J by 4 bases, with 12 bases between the two germline ends. The CDR3 DNA reads TGTGCCAGTAGTCTGAGGGTCGAATACGAGCAGTACTTC. Translation: CASSLRVEYEQYF.

This clone was recorded a few times. V usage is TRBV6-6 and J usage is TRBJ1-1; 7 bases agree with TRBD1. The CDR3 runs 14 residues. CDR1 is MNHNY, CDR2 SVGAGI, per germline (reference sequence). The V and J ends lost 6 bases and 5 bases, in that order; junction bases with no gene match: 9. CDR3 DNA: TGTGCCAGCAGCCCCCGCGCAGGGGGGACTGAAGCTTTCTTT. It translates to CASSPRAGGTEAFF.

This clone was found a few times. The rearrangement uses TRBV28 and TRBJ1-5; possible D gene TRBD1, 5 bases. Germline assignment: CDR1 MDHEN and CDR2 SYDVKM. The CDR3 is 14 residues long. V was cut by 3 bases and J by 3 bases, with 9 bases left in between. CDR3 loop: CASSFQGPNQPQHF. For the CDR3, the DNA is TGTGCCAGCAGTTTTCAGGGTCCCAATCAGCCCCAGCATTTT. The full variable domain, its missing parts supplied by reference TRBV28 and TRBJ1-5, is DVKVTQSSRYLVKRTGEKVFLECVQDMDHENMFWYRQDPGLGLRLIYFSYDVKMKEKGDIPEGYSVSREKKERFSLILESASTNQTSMYLCASSFQGPNQPQHFGDGTRLSIL.

In its sample, this clone was seen once. V usage is TRBV7-9 and J usage is TRBJ2-1; TRBD2 matches 8 bases. Germline values: CDR1 SEHNR, CDR2 FQNEAQ (reference sequence). Germline trimming cut 1 base from V and 8 bases from J; bases unmatched to any gene: 10. The CDR3 has 16 residues. CDR3 sequence: CASSLGRGLGMDEQFF. CDR3 sequence (DNA): TGTGCCAGCAGCTTAGGTAGGGGACTAGGAATGGATGAGCAGTTCTTC.

As concerns this clone: Sequence at one end of the junction differs from germline and may be a read error. CDR3 loop: CASSYSSPVGRPTRWF. Written as DNA, the CDR3 is TGTGCCAGCAGTTACTCGAGTCCCGTAGGCAGGCCAACTAGGTGGTTC. The J gene is TRBJ2-7, the V gene TRBV6-6; D possibly corresponds to TRBD2 (5 bases). CDR1 MNHNY and CDR2 SVGAGI come from the germline V gene (reference sequence). The CDR3 totals 16 residues.

V gene TRBV5-8 combines with J gene TRBJ1-1; D is uncertain. CDR3 length: 11 residues. Trimming took off 1 base at V and 6 bases at J, with 4 bases between the two ends. CDR1 is SGHTS and CDR2 is YDEGEE in the germline V gene. Written as DNA, the CDR3 is TGTGCCAGCAGCTTGCGGGCTGAAGCTTTCTTT. It is translated as CASSLRAEAFF. Full variable domain (outside the CDR3, taken from reference TRBV5-8 and TRBJ1-1): EAGVTQSPTHLIKTRGQQATLRCSPISGHTSVYWYQQALGLGLQFLLWYDEGEERNRGNFPPRFSGRQFPNYSSELNVNALELEDSALYLCASSLRAEAFFGQGTRLTVV.

This chain links TRBV9 with TRBJ2-2; D is possibly TRBD2 (6 bases). V was cut by 1 base and J by 6 bases, with 16 bases left in between. Germline V gene data show CDR1 as SGDLS and CDR2 as YYNGEE. This CDR3 comprises 16 residues. The CDR3 coding sequence is TGTGCCAGCAGCGTAAATACGGGGGTAGGCGCCGGGGAGCTGTTTTTT. Amino acid sequence: CASSVNTGVGAGELFF.

The CDR3 spells CASSLQGSGSPLHF. The CDR3 region has the DNA TGTGCCAGCAGTTTACAGGGTAGTGGTTCACCCCTCCACTTT. The rearrangement joins TRBV27 to TRBJ1-6; D is perhaps TRBD1 (5 bases). Trimming took off 2 bases at V and 9 bases at J, with 11 bases between the two ends. There are 14 residues in the CDR3. The germline V gene has CDR1 MNHEY and CDR2 SMNVEV (reference sequence).

CDR3 amino acids: CASSLGQDFGEQYF. The CDR3 bases are TGCGCCAGCAGCCTCGGACAGGACTTCGGCGAGCAGTACTTC. The V and J genes are TRBV4-1 and TRBJ2-7; 7 bases fit TRBD1. The CDR3 totals 14 residues. V dropped 4 bases and J dropped 6; count of bases not matched to a gene: 9. The germline V gene encodes CDR1 MGHRA and CDR2 YSYEKL.

The V and J genes are TRBV5-6 and TRBJ1-2, with D possibly matching TRBD1 (5 bases). The CDR3 totals 15 residues. V was trimmed by 2 bases and J by 8 bases, leaving 19 bases between them. The germline CDR1 and CDR2 sequences are SGHDT and YYEEEE. The CDR3 loop reads CASSLRKFGRDGYTF. The CDR3 nucleotides are TGTGCCAGCAGCTTAAGGAAATTCGGGAGGGACGGCTACACCTTC. The complete variable domain, with remaining parts taken from reference TRBV5-6 and TRBJ1-2, reads DAGVTQSPTHLIKTRGQQVTLRCSPKSGHDTVSWYQQALGQGPQFIFQYYEEEERQRGNFPDRFSGHQFPNYSSELNVNALLLGDSALYLCASSLRKFGRDGYTFGSGTRLTVV.

The count of this clone is one. The chain couples TRBV2 to TRBJ2-7; the D is unclear. The CDR3 runs 13 residues. V was clipped by 0 bases and J by 6 bases, with 9 bases between them. CDR1 and CDR2 from the germline V gene are SNHLY and FYNNEI. The CDR3 coding sequence is TGTGCCAGCAGTGAAGCGCTTTGGAGCGAGCAGTACTTC. This sequence encodes CASSEALWSEQYF.

The V gene is TRBV27, the J gene TRBJ2-7, with D maybe TRBD2 (6 bases). The CDR3 runs 16 residues. The germline V gene has CDR1 MNHEY and CDR2 SMNVEV (reference sequence). V was trimmed by 5 bases and J by 1 base, leaving 18 bases between them. This chain's CDR3 is CASSPFGGMDSYEQYF. In DNA form, the CDR3 reads TGTGCCAGCAGTCCCTTCGGCGGGATGGATTCCTACGAGCAGTACTTC.

This clone was seen more than once but under ten times. The V and J genes are TRBV3-1 (or the pseudogene TRBV3-2) and TRBJ1-4, with 7 nucleotides matching TRBD1. The V gene end was trimmed by 4 bases and the J gene end by 8 bases; junction bases not matched to a gene: 10. The CDR3 has 15 amino acids. Germline-derived CDR1 and CDR2 are LGHDT and YNNKEL (reference sequence). CDR3 in amino acids: CASSLYVDRREKLFF. The DNA of the CDR3 is TGTGCCAGCAGCCTCTACGTGGACAGGAGGGAAAAACTGTTTTTT.

CDR3 sequence reads: CASSGRGKDEQYF. In DNA, the CDR3 is TGTGCCAGCAGTGGCAGGGGGAAGGACGAGCAGTACTTC. This chain links TRBV5-4 with TRBJ2-7; the match to TRBD1 covers 7 bases. The V gene's germline CDR1 is SGHNT and CDR2 YYREEE (reference sequence). The length of the CDR3 is 13 residues. The V segment lost 5 bases and the J segment 5 bases; nucleotides outside the gene matches: 7.

This rearrangement joins TRBV7-9 to TRBJ1-6, with D perhaps TRBD1 (6 bases). CDR1 is SEHNR and CDR2 is FQNEAQ in the germline V gene (reference sequence). This CDR3 comprises 15 residues. The ends were cut back, 7 bases at V and 9 bases at J, with 19 bases in the middle. CDR3 in DNA: TGTGCCAGCACTCATTCGGACAGATCGCGTTCACCCCTCCACTTT. Translation: CASTHSDRSRSPLHF. The whole variable domain, filled in from reference TRBV7-9 and TRBJ1-6, reads DTGVSQNPRHKITKRGQNVTFRCDPISEHNRLYWYRQTLGQGPEFLTYFQNEAQLEKSRLLSDRFSAERPKGSFSTLEIQRTEQGDSAMYLCASTHSDRSRSPLHFGNGTRLTVT.

This sequence joins TRBV24-1 and TRBJ2-1; TRBD2 aligns across 12 bases. The CDR3 runs 16 residues. J lost 7 bases, V lost 5 bases, and 8 bases had no gene match. The germline gives CDR1 KGHDR, CDR2 SFDVKD. Here the CDR3 DNA reads TGTGCCACCAGTGCCCAAGGACTAGCGGGAAGGAATGAGCAGTTCTTC. The encoded protein is CATSAQGLAGRNEQFF.

The chain uses TRBV19 and TRBJ1-3, with TRBD1 identical over 8 bases. CDR1 is LNHDA, CDR2 SQIVND, per germline (reference sequence). Trimming cost V 6 bases and J 0 bases; bases outside gene matches: 16. The CDR3 is 19 residues long. The CDR3 sequence is CASRNPGQAILDSGNTIYF. CDR3 bases: TGTGCCAGTAGAAATCCGGGACAGGCGATCTTGGACTCTGGAAACACCATATATTTT.

This clone has just one count. The junction and the germline gene differ at one end; a read error may be behind it. The CDR3 protein is CASSPGPREGADF. The CDR3, as DNA: TGTGCCAGCTCCCCTGGCCCGCGGGAGGGTGCCGACTTC. V gene TRBV18 combines with J gene TRBJ2-7; 9 nucleotides agree with TRBD2. The CDR3 spans 13 residues. Per germline, CDR1 KGHSH and CDR2 LQKENI.